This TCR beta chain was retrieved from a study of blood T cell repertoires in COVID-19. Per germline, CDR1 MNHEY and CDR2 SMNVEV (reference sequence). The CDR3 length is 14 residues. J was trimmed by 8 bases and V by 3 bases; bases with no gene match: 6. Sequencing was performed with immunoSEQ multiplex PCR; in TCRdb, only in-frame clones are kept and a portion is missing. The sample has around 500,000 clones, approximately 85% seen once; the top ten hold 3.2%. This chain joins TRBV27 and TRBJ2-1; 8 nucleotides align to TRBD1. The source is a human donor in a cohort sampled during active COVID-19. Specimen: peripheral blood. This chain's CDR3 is CASSLSRGRDEQFF. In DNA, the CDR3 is TGTGCCAGCAGTTTGTCCAGGGGGCGCGATGAGCAGTTCTTC.